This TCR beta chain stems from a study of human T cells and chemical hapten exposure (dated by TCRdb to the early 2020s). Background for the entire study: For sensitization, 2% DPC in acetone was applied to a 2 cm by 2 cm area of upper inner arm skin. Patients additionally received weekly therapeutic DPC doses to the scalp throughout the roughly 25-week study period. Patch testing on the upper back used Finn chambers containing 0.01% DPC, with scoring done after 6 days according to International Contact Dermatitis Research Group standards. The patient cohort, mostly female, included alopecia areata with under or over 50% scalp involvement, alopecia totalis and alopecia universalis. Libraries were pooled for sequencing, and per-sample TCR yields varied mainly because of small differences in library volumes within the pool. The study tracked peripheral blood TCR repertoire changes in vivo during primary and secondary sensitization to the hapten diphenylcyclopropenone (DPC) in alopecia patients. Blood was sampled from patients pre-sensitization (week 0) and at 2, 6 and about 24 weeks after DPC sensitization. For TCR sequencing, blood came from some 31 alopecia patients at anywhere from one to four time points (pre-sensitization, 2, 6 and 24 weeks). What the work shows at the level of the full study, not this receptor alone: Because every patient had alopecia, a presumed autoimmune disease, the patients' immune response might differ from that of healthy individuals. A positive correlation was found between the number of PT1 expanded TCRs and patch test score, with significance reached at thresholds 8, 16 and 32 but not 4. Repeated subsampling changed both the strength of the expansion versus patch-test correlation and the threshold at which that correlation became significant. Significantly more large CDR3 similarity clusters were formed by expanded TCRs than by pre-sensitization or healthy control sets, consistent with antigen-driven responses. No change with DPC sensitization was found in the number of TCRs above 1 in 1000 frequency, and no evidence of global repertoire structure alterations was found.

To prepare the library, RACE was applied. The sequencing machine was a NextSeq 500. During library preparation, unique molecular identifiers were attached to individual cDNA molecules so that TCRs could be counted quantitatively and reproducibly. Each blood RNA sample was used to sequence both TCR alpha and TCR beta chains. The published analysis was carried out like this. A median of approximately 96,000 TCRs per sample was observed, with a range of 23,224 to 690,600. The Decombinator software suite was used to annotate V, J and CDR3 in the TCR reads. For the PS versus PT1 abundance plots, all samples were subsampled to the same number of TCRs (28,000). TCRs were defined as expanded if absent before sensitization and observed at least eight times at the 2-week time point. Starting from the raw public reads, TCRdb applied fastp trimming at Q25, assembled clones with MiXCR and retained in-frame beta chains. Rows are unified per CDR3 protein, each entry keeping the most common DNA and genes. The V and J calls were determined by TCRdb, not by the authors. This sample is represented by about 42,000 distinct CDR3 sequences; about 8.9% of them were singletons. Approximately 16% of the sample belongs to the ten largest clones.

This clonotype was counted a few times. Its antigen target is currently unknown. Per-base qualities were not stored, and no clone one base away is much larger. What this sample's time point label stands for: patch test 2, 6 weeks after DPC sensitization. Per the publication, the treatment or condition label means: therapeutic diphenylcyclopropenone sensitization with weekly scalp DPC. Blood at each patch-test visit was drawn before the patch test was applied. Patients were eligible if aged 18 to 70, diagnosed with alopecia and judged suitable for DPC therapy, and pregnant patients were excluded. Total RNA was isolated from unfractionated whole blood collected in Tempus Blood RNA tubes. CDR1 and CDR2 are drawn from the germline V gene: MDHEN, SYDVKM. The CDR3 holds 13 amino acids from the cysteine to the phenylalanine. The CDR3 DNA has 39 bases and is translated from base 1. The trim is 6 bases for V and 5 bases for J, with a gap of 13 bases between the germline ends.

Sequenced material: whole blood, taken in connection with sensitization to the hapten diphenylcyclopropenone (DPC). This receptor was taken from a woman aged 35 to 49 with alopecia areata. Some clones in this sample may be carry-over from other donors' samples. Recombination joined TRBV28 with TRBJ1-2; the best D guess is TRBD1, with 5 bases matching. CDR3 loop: CASRGDSHYGYTF. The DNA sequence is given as TGTGCCAGCAGAGGGGACTCACATTATGGCTACACCTTC.